The 8 T cell receptor beta chains reported below all come from one sample, sequenced in a study of STAT5B mutations in CD4+ large granular lymphocyte leukemia. Sequencing used immunoSEQ multiplex PCR; TCRdb keeps in-frame clones, though not all of them. The sample lists 30,000 to 35,000 clones, roughly 87% occurring once. The source material was CD4+ T cells from blood buffy coats. Receptors originate from a human donor in good health.

V is TRBV5-4 and J is TRBJ2-1; 7 bases are a match to TRBD2. Germline CDR1 is SGHNT and CDR2 is YYREEE (reference sequence). CDR3 length equals 16 residues. With V trimmed by 4 bases and J by 8 bases, 15 bases remained unmatched. CDR3 protein: CASSQTQQRGAHEQFF. The DNA for the CDR3 is TGTGCCAGCAGCCAGACTCAACAGCGGGGAGCCCATGAGCAGTTCTTC.

The chain employs TRBV11-3 and TRBJ2-2; 9 nucleotides line up with TRBD2. The V and J ends lost 5 bases and 1 base, in that order; junction bases with no gene match: 5. This CDR3 is 16 amino acids long. Germline lookup yields CDR1 SGHNT and CDR2 YENEEA. The CDR3 loop is CASSPRAGGNTGELFF. As DNA, the CDR3 is TGTGCCAGCAGCCCGCGAGCGGGAGGGAACACCGGGGAGCTGTTTTTT.

This rearrangement joins TRBV10-3 to TRBJ2-3, with D possibly matching TRBD2 (6 bases). CDR3 length: 13 amino acids. The germline CDR1 and CDR2 sequences are ENHRY and SYGVKD. V was clipped by 3 bases and J by 8 bases, with 12 bases between them. Here the CDR3 reads CAISEGLGGTQYF. The CDR3 coding sequence is TGTGCCATCAGTGAAGGGTTGGGGGGTACGCAGTATTTT.

This rearrangement joins TRBV10-1 to TRBJ2-7, with 7 bases that match TRBD1. The germline gives CDR1 WNHNN, CDR2 SYGVQD (reference sequence). CDR3 length: 13 residues. J gave up 5 bases and V 7 bases, and 8 bases lay outside the gene matches. CDR3 sequence (DNA): TGCGCCAGCAACAAGACAGGGTCTGACGAGCAGTACTTC. This sequence encodes CASNKTGSDEQYF.

V and J are TRBV19 and TRBJ1-1; TRBD1 is a possible D gene (5 bases). Per germline, CDR1 LNHDA and CDR2 SQIVND (reference sequence). V was pared by 6 bases and J by 4 bases, with 15 bases between. The CDR3 length is 14 residues. CDR3 coding DNA: TGTGCCAGTAGAAGGGCCGGGGCTGGCACTGAAGCTTTCTTT. This codes for CASRRAGAGTEAFF. Full variable domain (outside the CDR3, taken from reference TRBV19 and TRBJ1-1): DGGITQSPKYLFRKEGQNVTLSCEQNLNHDAMYWYRQDPGQGLRLIYYSQIVNDFQKGDIAEGYSVSREKKESFPLTVTSAQKNPTAFYLCASRRAGAGTEAFFGQGTRLTVV.

There are a few counts of this clone. The identical CDR3 is also encoded by other nucleotide sequences in the sample. The chain recombines TRBV19 with TRBJ1-1; D may be TRBD1 (5 bases). The germline V gene has CDR1 LNHDA and CDR2 SQIVND (reference sequence). V was cut by 6 bases and J by 0 bases, with 8 bases left in between. This CDR3 has 13 amino acids. The CDR3 loop is CASRDSMNTEAFF. Written as DNA, the CDR3 is TGTGCCAGTAGAGACAGCATGAACACTGAAGCTTTCTTT. The variable domain in full, completed from reference TRBV19 and TRBJ1-1, reads DGGITQSPKYLFRKEGQNVTLSCEQNLNHDAMYWYRQDPGQGLRLIYYSQIVNDFQKGDIAEGYSVSREKKESFPLTVTSAQKNPTAFYLCASRDSMNTEAFFGQGTRLTVV.

The chain uses TRBV6-5 and TRBJ2-1; D not certain. V was clipped by 2 bases and J by 7 bases, with 15 bases between them. Germline V gene sequence: CDR1 MNHEY, CDR2 SVGAGI. The length of the CDR3 is 15 residues. The CDR3 sequence: CASSYGRQVGNEQFF. In DNA, the CDR3 is TGTGCCAGCAGTTACGGGCGCCAGGTTGGAAATGAGCAGTTCTTC.

V and J are TRBV4-3 and TRBJ2-2; TRBD2 aligns across 7 bases. Trimming cost V 4 bases and J 0 bases; bases outside gene matches: 2. The CDR3 loop spans 15 amino acids. CDR1 is LGHNA, CDR2 YSLEER, per germline. DNA of the CDR3: TGCGCCAGCAGCCCCGGGACTACGAACACCGGGGAGCTGTTTTTT. Residues: CASSPGTTNTGELFF.